Detailed here is one T cell receptor (beta chain). Using immunoSEQ multiplex PCR, the repertoire was profiled, and TCRdb retains in-frame clones only, with some absent. Altogether a few hundred thousand clones are present, 85% to 90% being singletons, with the ten largest covering approximately 4.2%. Per the germline V gene, CDR1 is SGHTA and CDR2 is FQGNSA. Trimming removed 1 base from V and 6 bases from J, with 10 bases in between. The CDR3 length is 13 residues. This specimen belongs to a study of blood T cell repertoires in COVID-19. Sample: PBMCs or T cells enriched from blood (not recorded which). The chain carries TRBV7-2 and TRBJ2-7, with D unresolved. The clonotype comes from a woman aged 25 to 39 who had recovered from COVID-19. CDR3 in DNA: TGTGCCAGCAGCTTAGATTTTGGCAGCGAGCAGTACTTC. The encoded protein is CASSLDFGSEQYF. The entire variable domain, with the rest obtained from reference TRBV7-2 and TRBJ2-7, is as follows: GAGVSQSPSNKVTEKGKDVELRCDPISGHTALYWYRQSLGQGLEFLIYFQGNSAPDKSGLPSDRFSAERTGGSVSTLTIQRTQQEDSAVYLCASSLDFGSEQYFGPGTRLTVT.